In this sample, the clone carrying this T cell receptor beta chain turned up many times. From about 400 ng of RNA, a library with molecular barcoded alpha/delta and beta/gamma adaptors was made. TCRdb called the reads again in MiXCR, with one record for every CDR3 protein. The data show over 80,000 distinct CDR3 sequences, 12% seen once. The record originates from a study of read filtering for tumor transcriptome and immune sequencing. Overall study context: RNA-seq yielded only about 75 to 1,400 TCR reads, IR-seq about 4.05 to 10.27 million.

With 5 bases removed from V and 6 bases from J, the gap between germline ends came to 6 bases. CDR3 length: 11 residues. The V gene's germline CDR1 is SGHRS and CDR2 YFSETQ. Sampling of bone marrow took place during active disease in every patient. Material: a population of CD138-negative cells sorted from bone marrow. The sequence was obtained from a donor at least 40 years old with multiple myeloma. The chain is built from TRBV5-1 and TRBJ2-1, with D unresolved. The CDR3 sequence: CASRVINEQFF. CDR3 in DNA: TGCGCCAGCAGGGTTATCAATGAGCAGTTCTTC.